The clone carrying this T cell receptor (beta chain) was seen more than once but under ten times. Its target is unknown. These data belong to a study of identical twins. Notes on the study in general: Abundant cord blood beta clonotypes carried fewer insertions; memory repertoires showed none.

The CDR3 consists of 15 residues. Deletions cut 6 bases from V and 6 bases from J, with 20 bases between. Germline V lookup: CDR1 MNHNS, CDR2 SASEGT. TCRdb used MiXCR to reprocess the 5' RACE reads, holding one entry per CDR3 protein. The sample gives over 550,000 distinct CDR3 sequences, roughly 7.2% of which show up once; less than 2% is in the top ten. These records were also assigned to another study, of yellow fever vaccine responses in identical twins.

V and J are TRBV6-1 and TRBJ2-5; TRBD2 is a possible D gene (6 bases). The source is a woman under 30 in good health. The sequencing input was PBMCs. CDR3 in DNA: TGTGCCAGCAGCGACACAGTCCGGGAGCGGAAGACCCAGTACTTC. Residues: CASSDTVRERKTQYF.